The 13 T cell receptor beta chains reported below all come from one sample, sequenced in a study of beta chain features in type 1 diabetes. The isolated RNA, all of it, was reverse transcribed, so expressed TCRB transcripts were what got sequenced. Sequencing was performed with immunoSEQ multiplex PCR; in TCRdb, only in-frame clones are kept and a portion is missing. The data show approximately 300,000 clones, about 10% seen once. Source material: naive CD4+ T cells from blood. The receptors shown here come from a woman in her 30s in good health.

V gene TRBV29-1 combines with J gene TRBJ2-5; no reliable D call. V was cut by 5 bases and J by 4 bases, with 11 bases left in between. From germline, CDR1 is SQVTM and CDR2 ANQGSEA. This CDR3 contains 12 residues. CDR3: CSVQGTPETQYF. The CDR3 bases are TGCAGCGTTCAAGGTACTCCAGAGACCCAGTACTTC. The full variable domain, completed using reference TRBV29-1 and TRBJ2-5, is SAVISQKPSRDICQRGTSLTIQCQVDSQVTMMFWYRQQPGQSLTLIATANQGSEATYESGFVIDKFPISRPNLTFSTLTVSNMSPEDSSIYLCSVQGTPETQYFGPGTRLLVL.

This clone was counted a few times. The chain links TRBV6-6 to TRBJ1-2, with 9 bases fitting TRBD1. Germline V CDR1 and CDR2: MNHNY, SVGAGI (reference sequence). The CDR3 covers 15 residues. V was pared by 7 bases and J by 1 base, with 7 bases of the junction left unmatched. As DNA, the CDR3 is TGTGCCAGCACCTCGACAGGGGGAGTTAACTATGGCTACACCTTC. Protein: CASTSTGGVNYGYTF.

This clone appeared a few times. The chain employs TRBV6-5 and TRBJ2-2; a weak D match, TRBD2 (6 bases). The V end was cut by 4 bases, the J end by 7 bases, with 13 bases between. The CDR3 is 14 amino acids. Germline V gives CDR1 MNHEY, CDR2 SVGAGI. CDR3 loop: CASSWTTVNGELFF. In DNA form, the CDR3 reads TGTGCCAGCAGTTGGACTACTGTCAACGGGGAGCTGTTTTTT.

This clone was found a few times. The rearrangement joins TRBV5-1 to TRBJ1-2; 9 nucleotides align to TRBD1. The CDR3 totals 14 residues. CDR1 and CDR2 (germline): SGHRS, YFSETQ. Trimming removed 4 bases from V and 8 bases from J; junction bases left unmatched: 9. Here the CDR3 DNA reads TGCGCCAGCAGCAGGGGACAGGGCCCATTCGGCTACACCTTC. Amino acids: CASSRGQGPFGYTF.

The CDR3 DNA sequence: TGTGCCAGCAGCCAAGAACCTGGACTAGCGGGCCGATCCTACGAGCAGTACTTC. Its protein product is CASSQEPGLAGRSYEQYF. The chain combines TRBV4-2 with TRBJ2-7; TRBD2 matches at 11 bases. This CDR3 is 18 amino acids long. The germline gives CDR1 LGHNA, CDR2 YNFKEQ. V lost 0 bases and J lost 1; bases outside the gene matches: 8.

V and J are TRBV6-5 and TRBJ1-2; 10 bases are a match to TRBD1. This CDR3 spans 16 amino acids. CDR1 is MNHEY and CDR2 is SVGAGI in the germline V gene. V was pared by 2 bases and J by 4 bases, with 7 bases of the junction left unmatched. The CDR3 spells CASSYQTGGGSYGYTF. The CDR3 DNA is TGTGCCAGCAGTTACCAGACAGGGGGCGGAAGCTATGGCTACACCTTC.

This clone was seen more than once but under ten times. This sequence joins TRBV27 and TRBJ1-1, with D possibly TRBD1 on 5 matching bases. CDR1 is MNHEY, CDR2 SMNVEV, per germline (reference sequence). V gave up 4 bases and J gave up 2 bases, with 14 bases separating them. CDR3 length equals 15 residues. CDR3 DNA: TGTGCCAGCAGTTCCGAGGGGAGGGAAAACACTGAAGCTTTCTTT. It specifies CASSSEGRENTEAFF.

The sample holds a few counts of this clone. The chain carries TRBV7-2 and TRBJ2-7, with 9 bases matching TRBD2. The J segment lost 2 bases and the V segment lost 8 bases, leaving 7 bases of the junction unmatched. The length of the CDR3 is 14 residues. The germline CDR1 and CDR2 sequences are SGHTA and FQGNSA. CDR3 DNA sequence: TGTGCCAGCCGTCCTAGCGGGACTACCTACGAGCAGTACTTC. Its protein product is CASRPSGTTYEQYF.

This chain uses TRBV19 with TRBJ1-2, with 7 bases fitting TRBD1. The CDR3 is 12 amino acids. The V and J ends lost 5 bases and 8 bases, in that order; junction bases with no gene match: 5. Germline V lookup: CDR1 LNHDA, CDR2 SQIVND (reference sequence). The CDR3 region has the DNA TGTGCCAGTAGTCCACAGGGGCTAGGCTACACCTTC. This gives the protein CASSPQGLGYTF.

V and J are TRBV6-6 and TRBJ1-1; tentatively, D is TRBD1 (5 bases). Germline loops: CDR1 MNHNY, CDR2 SVGAGI (reference sequence). This CDR3 is 13 amino acids long. Trimming pared 6 bases from V and 0 bases from J, leaving 8 bases between. CDR3 sequence: CASRDTLNTEAFF. The CDR3 DNA follows: TGTGCCAGCAGGGACACCTTGAACACTGAAGCTTTCTTT.

J is TRBJ2-2 and V is TRBV18; D is ambiguous. Germline CDR1 is KGHSH and CDR2 is LQKENI. This CDR3 is built from 14 residues. V dropped 0 bases and J dropped 11 bases, with 13 bases sitting between them. CDR3 residues: CASSPPLTQLELFF. The CDR3 DNA follows: TGTGCCAGCTCACCACCTCTGACCCAACTAGAGCTGTTTTTT. The entire variable domain, with the rest obtained from reference TRBV18 and TRBJ2-2, is as follows: NAGVMQNPRHLVRRRGQEARLRCSPMKGHSHVYWYRQLPEEGLKFMVYLQKENIIDESGMPKERFSAEFPKEGPSILRIQQVVRGDSAAYFCASSPPLTQLELFFGEGSRLTVL.

There are a few counts of this clone. CDR3 region: CASSQGGTSGNNEQFF. Here the CDR3 DNA reads TGTGCCAGCAGCCAGGGCGGGACTAGCGGGAACAATGAGCAGTTCTTC. The chain carries TRBV4-2 and TRBJ2-1; 13 bases fit TRBD2. J was trimmed by 5 bases and V by 3 bases; bases with no gene match: 4. Germline V lookup: CDR1 LGHNA, CDR2 YNFKEQ. The CDR3 runs to 16 residues.

This clone was detected a few times. The rearrangement links TRBV5-4 to TRBJ1-2; D not certain. Germline CDR1 and CDR2: SGHNT and YYREEE (reference sequence). The CDR3 runs to 13 residues. Between the trimmed V and J ends, which lost 1 base and 1 base, there was a span of 5 bases. CDR3 DNA: TGTGCCAGCAGCTTGTCCGGTAACTATGGCTACACCTTC. Its protein product is CASSLSGNYGYTF.